The clone carrying this T cell receptor beta chain showed up just a few times. Other DNA sequences within the sample encode an identical CDR3. Authors' processing steps: Nucleated cell counts were estimated from reference gene primer amplification. Produced via immunoSEQ multiplex PCR; TCRdb's table is partial and in-frame only. V and J calls plus clone size are reproduced from that table; the DNA served to infer D and trimming. Of about 180,000 clones in the sample, 65% to 90% are singletons; the top ten hold 1.5% to 1.7%. These data are taken from a study of blood T cell repertoires in COVID-19. Study overall: The samples span acute and convalescent COVID-19 from the United States, Italy and Spain. Nucleic acid was either cDNA or gDNA, and it came from T cells, B-cell-depleted T cells, or PBMCs.

Germline-derived CDR1 and CDR2 are SEHNR and FQNEAQ (reference sequence). The V gene lost 6 bases and the J gene lost 0 bases, with 11 bases spanning the gap. The CDR3 is 14 amino acids. What was sequenced was peripheral blood. The rearrangement joins TRBV7-9 to TRBJ2-5, with D possibly being TRBD1 (6 bases). This sequence was found in a human donor in a cohort sampled during active COVID-19. The DNA for the CDR3 is TGTGCCAGCAGTTTCGGACAGAACCAAGAGACCCAGTACTTC. This translates into CASSFGQNQETQYF.